This entry lists 22 T cell receptor beta chains sequenced from one sample in a study of T cells in Graves' hyperthyroidism and ophthalmopathy. TCR beta CDR3 region amplification was performed from RNA transcripts. First-round RT-PCR with HTBI primers amplified the TCR CDR3 region. Via MiXCR, TCRdb re-called the multiplex PCR reads, giving one row per CDR3 protein. The data contain hundreds of thousands of distinct CDR3 sequences, roughly 40% of them singletons. The sample was blood. These receptor sequences come from a man younger than 35 with Graves' hyperthyroidism.

The rearrangement links TRBV12-3 or TRBV12-4 to TRBJ1-1; D uncertain. Between the trimmed V and J ends, which lost 6 bases and 4 bases, there was a span of 18 bases. The CDR3 extends over 15 amino acids. As DNA, the CDR3 is TGTGCCAGCAGCCCGTTCCCTTTAGAAAGCACTGAAGCTTTCTTT. This translates into CASSPFPLESTEAFF.

This clonotype was counted at least ten times. J is TRBJ1-2 and V is TRBV29-1, with 7 bases aligning to TRBD1. The germline V gene encodes CDR1 SQVTM and CDR2 ANQGSEA. This CDR3 contains 15 residues. V was clipped by 1 base and J by 3 bases; unmatched bases: 8. The CDR3 nucleotides are TGCAGCGTTGAAGCGGTCCCAGGGGGTGACTATGGCTACACCTTC. Translating it yields CSVEAVPGGDYGYTF.

The V and J genes are TRBV10-3 and TRBJ1-5, with 9 bases lining up with TRBD1. V dropped 8 bases and J dropped 5; count of bases not matched to a gene: 4. The CDR3 loop spans 13 amino acids. CDR1 is ENHRY and CDR2 is SYGVKD in the germline V gene. This chain's CDR3 is CAIGQGNDQPQHF. The CDR3 bases are TGTGCCATCGGACAGGGGAACGATCAGCCCCAGCATTTT.

This chain uses TRBV2 with TRBJ2-2; TRBD2 matches 8 bases. Germline values: CDR1 SNHLY, CDR2 FYNNEI. Trimming removed 6 bases from V and 6 bases from J; junction bases left unmatched: 12. The CDR3 spans 16 residues. The CDR3 DNA is TGTGCCAGCAGCCCAATCACGGGGGGGTCCGCCGGGGAGCTGTTTTTT. It is translated as CASSPITGGSAGELFF.

This rearrangement joins TRBV9 to TRBJ1-1, with D hard to call. The CDR3 consists of 12 residues. CDR1 SGDLS and CDR2 YYNGEE come from the germline V gene. V was cut by 5 bases and J by 10 bases, with 15 bases left in between. The CDR3 bases are TGTGCCAGCAGTTTAGAGTACCGGGGAGCTTTCTTT. Amino acids: CASSLEYRGAFF.

The rearrangement links TRBV7-2 to TRBJ1-6; TRBD1 matches at 8 bases. J gave up 9 bases and V 6 bases, and 4 bases lay outside the gene matches. The CDR3 has 13 amino acids. The germline gives CDR1 SGHTA, CDR2 FQGNSA. The CDR3 reads CASSQGAFSPLHF. DNA for the CDR3: TGTGCCAGCAGTCAGGGGGCGTTTTCACCCCTCCACTTT.

This clonotype came up a few times. This chain connects TRBV14 to TRBJ2-7, with 12 bases lining up with TRBD2. The V and J ends lost 5 bases and 2 bases, in that order; junction bases with no gene match: 10. Germline V gene lookup returns CDR1 SGHDN and CDR2 FVKESK. This CDR3 comprises 17 residues. As DNA, the CDR3 is TGTGCCAGCAGCTCTCACTTTGGACTAGCGGGGACCTACGAGCAGTACTTC. It specifies CASSSHFGLAGTYEQYF. Together with reference TRBV14 and TRBJ2-7, the CDR3 gives the full variable domain: EAGVTQFPSHSVIEKGQTVTLRCDPISGHDNLYWYRRVMGKEIKFLLHFVKESKQDESGMPNNRFLAERTGGTYSTLKVQPAELEDSGVYFCASSSHFGLAGTYEQYFGPGTRLTVT.

This chain uses TRBV7-8 with TRBJ2-5, with D possibly being TRBD2 (5 bases). Per the germline V gene, CDR1 is SGHVS and CDR2 is FQNEAQ. There are 15 residues in the CDR3. Between the trimmed V and J ends, which lost 1 base and 2 bases, there was a span of 11 bases. CDR3 sequence reads: CASSLDRRGQETQYF. The CDR3 region has the DNA TGTGCCAGCAGCTTAGATAGACGGGGTCAAGAGACCCAGTACTTC.

The chain carries TRBV12-3 or TRBV12-4 and TRBJ2-7, with 11 bases that match TRBD1. V was clipped by 6 bases and J by 3 bases; unmatched bases: 7. CDR3 length: 15 residues. The chain's CDR3 is CASSNPGQGVYEQYF. In DNA form, the CDR3 reads TGTGCCAGCAGCAATCCGGGACAGGGGGTCTACGAGCAGTACTTC.

This clonotype was detected only a few times. This rearrangement joins TRBV7-9 to TRBJ2-7; D is ambiguous. Deletions cut 5 bases from V and 5 bases from J, with 16 bases between. The length of the CDR3 is 14 residues. The germline V gene has CDR1 SEHNR and CDR2 FQNEAQ (reference sequence). The CDR3 region has the DNA TGTGCCAGCAGCCCCGGGCCCCGTCGGGACGAGCAGTACTTC. Encoded protein: CASSPGPRRDEQYF.

This clonotype was recorded many times. The chain carries TRBV9 and TRBJ2-2; D might be TRBD1 (6 bases). Trimming removed 3 bases from V and 4 bases from J, with 13 bases in between. From germline, CDR1 is SGDLS and CDR2 YYNGEE. This CDR3 spans 15 amino acids. CDR3 coding DNA: TGTGCCAGCAGCGATCACAGGGAAACCACCGGGGAGCTGTTTTTT. Translated, it gives CASSDHRETTGELFF.

The rearrangement joins TRBV7-2 to TRBJ2-7; 7 bases line up with TRBD2. The CDR3 loop spans 15 amino acids. The germline CDR1 and CDR2 sequences are SGHTA and FQGNSA. J gave up 2 bases and V 5 bases, and 9 bases lay outside the gene matches. This CDR3 is CASSPLAGVPYEQYF. For the CDR3, the DNA is TGTGCCAGCAGCCCCTTGGCGGGAGTGCCCTACGAGCAGTACTTC.

This clonotype appeared a single time. The rearrangement uses TRBV10-3 and TRBJ1-4; D unclear. Per the germline V gene, CDR1 is ENHRY and CDR2 is SYGVKD. The CDR3 covers 12 residues. V lost 10 bases to trimming and J lost 3 bases, with 9 bases between them. This CDR3 is CATGKPNEKLFF. The CDR3 DNA reads TGTGCCACCGGGAAACCTAATGAAAAACTGTTTTTT.

The V and J genes are TRBV29-1 and TRBJ2-5; tentative D call: TRBD1 (5 bases). Looked up from germline, CDR1 is SQVTM and CDR2 is ANQGSEA. This CDR3 is built from 14 residues. V was cut by 2 bases and J by 5 bases, with 15 bases left in between. In DNA, the CDR3 is TGCAGCGTTGAACTGTGGGCAGGGTACGAGACCCAGTACTTC. It translates to CSVELWAGYETQYF.

This clonotype was observed many times. The CDR3: CASSLSYGQPQHF. In DNA form, the CDR3 reads TGCGCCAGCAGCCTCAGTTATGGTCAGCCCCAGCATTTT. The chain uses TRBV4-1 and TRBJ1-5; D gene ambiguous. There are 13 residues in the CDR3. Trimming took 4 bases from V and 6 from J, leaving 10 bases between them. The germline V gene encodes CDR1 MGHRA and CDR2 YSYEKL.

Regarding this clonotype: At one end, the junction sequence differs from germline, possibly due to a read error. The chain links TRBV7-2 to TRBJ2-7; 8 bases align to TRBD1. This CDR3 contains 15 residues. CDR1 and CDR2 from the germline V gene are SGHTA and FQGNSA. The CDR3 bases are TGTGCCAACAGCTCTCAGGGGGCCGCCACCTACGAGCAGTACTTC. This codes for CANSSQGAATYEQYF.

This clonotype was picked up many times. V is TRBV9 and J is TRBJ2-2, with D hard to call. CDR1 and CDR2 (germline): SGDLS, YYNGEE. The V and J ends lost 0 bases and 1 base respectively, with 7 bases between them. The CDR3 spans 15 residues. In DNA form, the CDR3 reads TGTGCCAGCAGCGTAGTCCCGGGGAACACCGGGGAGCTGTTTTTT. The encoded protein is CASSVVPGNTGELFF.

This clonotype was recorded a few times. The V and J genes are TRBV19 and TRBJ1-1, with D perhaps matching TRBD1 (6 bases). CDR3 length equals 13 residues. V lost 11 bases, J lost 5 bases, and 18 bases lay in between. The germline V gene has CDR1 LNHDA and CDR2 SQIVND (reference sequence). In nucleotides, the CDR3 is TGTGCCGCCCCGGGGGGGGCTGAAACTGAAGCTTTCTTT. Encoded protein: CAAPGGAETEAFF.

This clonotype was detected a few times. V gene TRBV30 combines with J gene TRBJ2-5, with D unclear. The CDR3 has 13 residues. V lost 8 bases and J 4 bases, leaving 17 bases between the germline ends. CDR1 GTSNPN and CDR2 SVGIG come from the germline V gene (reference sequence). The CDR3 DNA sequence: TGTGCCCGTCAGCGAGAGGCAGGAGAGACCCAGTACTTC. It is translated as CARQREAGETQYF.

A note on this clonotype: A much larger clone differs by one base, so this may be a read error. The rearrangement links TRBV2 to TRBJ2-2; D might be TRBD2 (5 bases). This CDR3 has 13 residues. Germline loops: CDR1 SNHLY, CDR2 FYNNEI. V lost 6 bases and J lost 1, with 6 bases in between. CDR3 protein: CASRTKNTGELFF. The CDR3 bases are TGTGCCAGCAGGACTAAGAACACCGGGGAGCTGTTTTTT.

The chain couples TRBV7-9 to TRBJ2-7, with D uncertain. The CDR3 totals 10 residues. The V gene's germline CDR1 is SEHNR and CDR2 FQNEAQ (reference sequence). Trimming shortened V by 3 bases and J by 9 bases, and 6 bases separated the two germline ends. CDR3 sequence reads: CASSLKVQYF. CDR3 nucleotide sequence: TGTGCCAGCAGCTTGAAAGTGCAGTACTTC.

The rearrangement links TRBV5-1 to TRBJ2-6; no definite D call. With 3 bases removed from V and 1 base from J, the gap between germline ends came to 8 bases. Germline V gene lookup returns CDR1 SGHRS and CDR2 YFSETQ. This CDR3 is 15 amino acids long. The CDR3 DNA reads TGCGCCAGCAGCTCCGGAGTATCTGGGGCCAACGTCCTGACTTTC. Translated: CASSSGVSGANVLTF.